The 11 T cell receptor beta chains reported below all come from one sample, sequenced in a study of T cell responses to AZD1222 COVID-19 vaccine. TCRdb keeps only in-frame clones here, not all; method: immunoSEQ multiplex PCR. The sample holds tens of thousands of clones, roughly four fifths seen once. Sequences were derived from peripheral blood, sampled 28 days after the second AZD1222 dose. The source of these receptors is an adult who received the AZD1222 COVID-19 vaccine.

This chain links TRBV9 with TRBJ2-2; D is perhaps TRBD1 (6 bases). The germline V gene encodes CDR1 SGDLS and CDR2 YYNGEE. The CDR3 spans 14 residues. The V end was cut by 5 bases, the J end by 1 base, with 9 bases between. The CDR3 here is CASRTTGNTGELFF. The DNA of the CDR3 is TGTGCCAGCAGAACGACAGGGAACACCGGGGAGCTGTTTTTT.

The genes are TRBV6-5 and TRBJ2-3; D not certain. The V end was cut by 2 bases, the J end by 5 bases, with 14 bases between. This CDR3 comprises 15 residues. Looked up from germline, CDR1 is MNHEY and CDR2 is SVGAGI. CDR3 protein: CASSYATPLGDTQYF. CDR3 sequence (DNA): TGTGCCAGCAGTTACGCTACCCCCTTGGGAGATACGCAGTATTTT.

A few counts support this clone. The genes are TRBV28 and TRBJ1-1, with 10 bases lining up with TRBD1. J lost 6 bases, V lost 7 bases, and 11 bases had no gene match. CDR1 is MDHEN and CDR2 is SYDVKM in the germline V gene. The CDR3 is 15 amino acids. This CDR3 reads CASTEHGQGVAEAFF. The CDR3, as DNA: TGTGCCAGCACCGAACACGGACAGGGGGTCGCTGAAGCTTTCTTT.

The chain joins TRBV7-3 to TRBJ1-1; possibly TRBD1 for D (6 bases). Trimming stripped 5 bases from V and 6 bases from J, with 13 bases between. The germline V gene encodes CDR1 SGHTA and CDR2 FQGTGA. The CDR3 spans 13 residues. The CDR3 spells CASSNRGAAEAFF. In nucleotides, the CDR3 is TGTGCCAGCAGCAATCGGGGGGCCGCTGAAGCTTTCTTT.

The CDR3 region is CASSFFSPAMNTEAFF. The CDR3 bases are TGTGCCAGCAGCTTTTTCTCCCCGGCCATGAACACTGAAGCTTTCTTT. The chain links TRBV5-5 to TRBJ1-1; D uncertain. Germline V gives CDR1 SGHKS, CDR2 YYEKEE (reference sequence). CDR3 length: 16 amino acids. Trimming shortened V by 2 bases and J by 0 bases, and 14 bases separated the two germline ends.

This chain connects TRBV6-5 to TRBJ2-1; TRBD1 matches 8 bases. Germline CDR1 is MNHEY and CDR2 is SVGAGI. CDR3 size: 13 residues. V shed 5 bases and J 10 bases; nucleotides not matched to a gene: 7. CDR3 amino acids: CASSPQGAKEQFF. The CDR3 nucleotides are TGTGCCAGCAGTCCGCAGGGGGCGAAGGAGCAGTTCTTC.

The chain carries TRBV6-2 or TRBV6-3 and TRBJ2-3; 12 nucleotides align to TRBD2. The CDR3 covers 17 residues. From germline, CDR1 is MNHEY and CDR2 SVGEGT. V was clipped by 5 bases and J by 5 bases; unmatched bases: 11. The CDR3 loop is CASSDWTSGTSRDTQYF. Written as DNA, the CDR3 is TGTGCCAGCAGTGACTGGACTAGCGGGACGTCCAGAGATACGCAGTATTTT.

There are a few counts of this clone. The chain carries TRBV9 and TRBJ1-3; D remains ambiguous. Germline CDR1 reads SGDLS; CDR2 reads YYNGEE. CDR3 length equals 12 residues. The V and J ends lost 4 bases and 5 bases respectively, with 7 bases between them. This CDR3 reads CASSPTRNTIYF. CDR3 DNA: TGTGCCAGCAGCCCCACTAGAAACACCATATATTTT.

The rearrangement joins TRBV12-3 or TRBV12-4 to TRBJ2-2; unclear D gene. CDR3 size: 13 residues. V lost 1 base and J lost 7, with 7 bases in between. As DNA, the CDR3 is TGTGCCAGCAGTTTAGAGAGGCGCGGGGAGCTGTTTTTT. This gives the protein CASSLERRGELFF.

This chain links TRBV19 with TRBJ2-3; D may be TRBD1 (6 bases). The ends were cut back, 6 bases at V and 0 bases at J, with 10 bases in the middle. The CDR3 consists of 14 residues. CDR1 and CDR2 from the germline V gene are LNHDA and SQIVND (reference sequence). DNA of the CDR3: TGTGCCAGTAGGGCGCAGGGGAGCACAGATACGCAGTATTTT. It translates to CASRAQGSTDTQYF.

CDR3 in DNA: TGTGCCAGCAGTGACTTAGCGGGAGAGGGCAATGAGCAGTTCTTC. This gives the protein CASSDLAGEGNEQFF. This chain joins TRBV6-4 and TRBJ2-1; 9 bases match TRBD2. This CDR3 comprises 15 residues. Germline CDR1 and CDR2: MRHNA and SNTAGT. V was pared by 1 base and J by 6 bases, with 4 bases of the junction left unmatched.